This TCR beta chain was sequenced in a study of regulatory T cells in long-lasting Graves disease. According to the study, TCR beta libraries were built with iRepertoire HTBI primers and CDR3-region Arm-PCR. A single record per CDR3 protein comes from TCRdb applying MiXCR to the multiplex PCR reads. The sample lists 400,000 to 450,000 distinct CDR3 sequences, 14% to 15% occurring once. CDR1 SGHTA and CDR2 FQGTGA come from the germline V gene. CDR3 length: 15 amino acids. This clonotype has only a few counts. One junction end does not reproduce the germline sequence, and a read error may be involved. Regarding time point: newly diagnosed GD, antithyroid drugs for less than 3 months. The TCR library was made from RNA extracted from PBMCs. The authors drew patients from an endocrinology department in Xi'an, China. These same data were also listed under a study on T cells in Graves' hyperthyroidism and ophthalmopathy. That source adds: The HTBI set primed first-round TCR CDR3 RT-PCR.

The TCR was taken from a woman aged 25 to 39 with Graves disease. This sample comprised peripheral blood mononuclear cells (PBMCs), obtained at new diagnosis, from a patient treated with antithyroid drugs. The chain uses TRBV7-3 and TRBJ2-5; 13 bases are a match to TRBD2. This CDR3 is CTSSVGLAGLETQYF. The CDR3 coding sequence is TGTACCAGCAGCGTGGGACTAGCGGGACTGGAGACCCAGTACTTC.